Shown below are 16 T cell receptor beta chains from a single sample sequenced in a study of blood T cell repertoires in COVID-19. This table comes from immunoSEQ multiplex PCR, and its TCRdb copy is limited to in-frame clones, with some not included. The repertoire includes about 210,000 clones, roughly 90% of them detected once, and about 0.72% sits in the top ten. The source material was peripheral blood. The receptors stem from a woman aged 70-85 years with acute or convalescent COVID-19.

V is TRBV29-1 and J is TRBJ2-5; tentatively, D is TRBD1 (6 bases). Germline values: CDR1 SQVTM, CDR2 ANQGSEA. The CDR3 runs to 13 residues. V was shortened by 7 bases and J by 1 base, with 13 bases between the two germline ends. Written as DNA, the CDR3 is TGCAGCGCAATCCGACAGGTCCAAGAGACCCAGTACTTC. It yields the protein CSAIRQVQETQYF. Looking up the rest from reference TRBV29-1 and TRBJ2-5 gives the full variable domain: SAVISQKPSRDICQRGTSLTIQCQVDSQVTMMFWYRQQPGQSLTLIATANQGSEATYESGFVIDKFPISRPNLTFSTLTVSNMSPEDSSIYLCSAIRQVQETQYFGPGTRLLVL.

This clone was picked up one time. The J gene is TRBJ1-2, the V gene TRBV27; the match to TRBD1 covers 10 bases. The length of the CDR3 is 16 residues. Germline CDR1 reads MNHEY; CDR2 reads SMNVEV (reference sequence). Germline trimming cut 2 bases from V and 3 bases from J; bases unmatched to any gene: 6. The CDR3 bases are TGTGCCAGCAGTTTAATAGGGGACAGGGGAGACTATGGCTACACCTTC. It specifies CASSLIGDRGDYGYTF.

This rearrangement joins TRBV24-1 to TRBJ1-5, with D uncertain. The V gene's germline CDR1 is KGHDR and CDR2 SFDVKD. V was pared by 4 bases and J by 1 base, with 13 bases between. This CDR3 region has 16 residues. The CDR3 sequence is CATSDAGISSNQPQHF. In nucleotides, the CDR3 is TGTGCCACCAGTGACGCAGGAATATCGAGCAATCAGCCCCAGCATTTT.

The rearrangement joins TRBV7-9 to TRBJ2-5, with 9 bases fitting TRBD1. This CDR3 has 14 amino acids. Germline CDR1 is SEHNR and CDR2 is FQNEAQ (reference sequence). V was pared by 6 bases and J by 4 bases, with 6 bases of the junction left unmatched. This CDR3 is CASRDRGGRETQYF. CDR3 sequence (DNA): TGTGCCAGCAGGGACAGGGGCGGGCGAGAGACCCAGTACTTC.

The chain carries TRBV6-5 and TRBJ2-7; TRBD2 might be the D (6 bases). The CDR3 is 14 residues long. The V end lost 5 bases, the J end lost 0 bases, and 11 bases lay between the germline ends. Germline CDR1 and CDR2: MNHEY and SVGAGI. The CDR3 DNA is TGTGCCAGCAGTCGGAGGGGTGACTCCTACGAGCAGTACTTC. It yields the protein CASSRRGDSYEQYF.

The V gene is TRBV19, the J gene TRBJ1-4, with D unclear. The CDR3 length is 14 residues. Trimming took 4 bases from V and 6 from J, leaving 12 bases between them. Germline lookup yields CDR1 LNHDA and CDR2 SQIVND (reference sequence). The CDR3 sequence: CASSTLKRDEKLFF. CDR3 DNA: TGTGCCAGTAGTACCTTAAAGCGGGATGAAAAACTGTTTTTT.

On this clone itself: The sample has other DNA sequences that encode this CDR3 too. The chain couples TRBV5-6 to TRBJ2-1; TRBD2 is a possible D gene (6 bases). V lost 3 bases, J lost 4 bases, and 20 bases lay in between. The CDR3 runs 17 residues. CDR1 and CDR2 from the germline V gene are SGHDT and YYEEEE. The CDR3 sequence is CASSSTGGEYLYNEQFF. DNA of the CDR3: TGTGCCAGCAGCTCCACCGGGGGAGAGTATCTTTACAATGAGCAGTTCTTC.

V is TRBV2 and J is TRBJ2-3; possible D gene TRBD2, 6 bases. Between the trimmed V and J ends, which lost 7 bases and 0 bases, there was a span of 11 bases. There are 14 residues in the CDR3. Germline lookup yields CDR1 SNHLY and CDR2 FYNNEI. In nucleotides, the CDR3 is TGTGCCAGCATTTTTGCGGGAAGCACAGATACGCAGTATTTT. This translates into CASIFAGSTDTQYF.

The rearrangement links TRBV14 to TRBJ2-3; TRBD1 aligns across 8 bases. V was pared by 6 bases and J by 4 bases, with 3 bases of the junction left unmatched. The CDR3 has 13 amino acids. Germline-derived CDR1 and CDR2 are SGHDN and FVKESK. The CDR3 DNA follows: TGTGCCAGCAGTCCGACAGGGGCAGATACGCAGTATTTT. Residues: CASSPTGADTQYF.

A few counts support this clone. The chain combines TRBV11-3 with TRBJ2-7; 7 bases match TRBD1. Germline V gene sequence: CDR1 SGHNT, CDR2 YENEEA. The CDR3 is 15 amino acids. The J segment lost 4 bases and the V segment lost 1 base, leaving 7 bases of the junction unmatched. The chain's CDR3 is CASSLGPGQLYEQYF. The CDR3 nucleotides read TGTGCCAGCAGCTTAGGACCGGGACAGTTGTACGAGCAGTACTTC.

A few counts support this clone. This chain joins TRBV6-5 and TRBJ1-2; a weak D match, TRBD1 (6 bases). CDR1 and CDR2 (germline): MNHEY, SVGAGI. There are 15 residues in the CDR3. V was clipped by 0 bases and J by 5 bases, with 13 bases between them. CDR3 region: CASSYSAGQGYGYTF. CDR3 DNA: TGTGCCAGCAGTTACTCAGCAGGGCAGGGGTATGGCTACACCTTC.

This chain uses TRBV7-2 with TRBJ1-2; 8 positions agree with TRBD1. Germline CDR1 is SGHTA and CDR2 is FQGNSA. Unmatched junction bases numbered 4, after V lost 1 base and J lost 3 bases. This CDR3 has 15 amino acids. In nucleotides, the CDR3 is TGTGCCAGCAGCTTAGTAGGACAGGGTTACTATGGCTACACCTTC. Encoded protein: CASSLVGQGYYGYTF.

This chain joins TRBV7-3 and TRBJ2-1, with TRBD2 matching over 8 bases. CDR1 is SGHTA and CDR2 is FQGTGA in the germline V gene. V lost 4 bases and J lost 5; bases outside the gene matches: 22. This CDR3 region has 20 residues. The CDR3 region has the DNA TGTGCCAGCAGCTCCCCAACCCGAGGACTTGCGGGAGGCCGAGACAATGAGCAGTTCTTC. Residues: CASSSPTRGLAGGRDNEQFF.

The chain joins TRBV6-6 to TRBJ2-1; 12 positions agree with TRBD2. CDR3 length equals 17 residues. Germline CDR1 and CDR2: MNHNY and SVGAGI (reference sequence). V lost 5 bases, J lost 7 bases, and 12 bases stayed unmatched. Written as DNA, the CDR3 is TGTGCCAGCAGTCCTAGCGGGGGACTAGCGGGTCAAAATGAGCAGTTCTTC. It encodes CASSPSGGLAGQNEQFF.

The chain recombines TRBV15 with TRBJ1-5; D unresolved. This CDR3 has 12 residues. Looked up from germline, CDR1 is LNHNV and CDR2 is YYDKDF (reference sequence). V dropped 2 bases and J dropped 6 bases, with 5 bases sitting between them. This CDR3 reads CATSRPIQPQHF. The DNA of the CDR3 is TGTGCCACCAGCAGACCTATTCAGCCCCAGCATTTT.

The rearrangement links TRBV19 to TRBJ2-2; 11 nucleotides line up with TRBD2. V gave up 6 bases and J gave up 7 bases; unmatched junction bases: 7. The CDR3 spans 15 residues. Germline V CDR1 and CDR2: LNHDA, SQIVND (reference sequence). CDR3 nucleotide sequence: TGTGCCAGTAGAACTAGCGGGAGATGGGGCGGGGAGCTGTTTTTT. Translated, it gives CASRTSGRWGGELFF.